What follows are 14 T cell receptor beta chains derived from one specimen sequenced in a study of beta chain features in type 1 diabetes. Every bit of the isolated RNA underwent reverse transcription, so sequencing read expressed TCRB transcripts. Some clones are missing from TCRdb's copy, which holds only in-frame ones; the method was immunoSEQ multiplex PCR. The sample shows under 500,000 clones, around 30% of them seen only once. Sample: naive CD4+ T cells from blood. The receptors shown here come from a man aged 18-30 years in good health.

This clone was seen more than once but under ten times. The chain employs TRBV30 and TRBJ2-1, with D tentatively TRBD2 (5 bases). Germline V gives CDR1 GTSNPN, CDR2 SVGIG (reference sequence). The CDR3 is 16 residues long. The V gene lost 3 bases and the J gene lost 8 bases, with 23 bases spanning the gap. The CDR3 is CAWSQAASSWVDEQFF. The DNA of the CDR3 is TGTGCCTGGAGCCAGGCGGCCTCTAGCTGGGTCGATGAGCAGTTCTTC.

This chain uses TRBV29-1 with TRBJ2-2; the D is unclear. Deletions cut 4 bases from V and 4 bases from J, with 10 bases between. Germline-derived CDR1 and CDR2 are SQVTM and ANQGSEA. This CDR3 has 13 amino acids. Here the CDR3 reads CSVGGLRTGELFF. The CDR3 region has the DNA TGCAGCGTTGGTGGGCTCCGCACCGGGGAGCTGTTTTTT.

This clone is a singleton in its sample. The rearrangement uses TRBV11-2 and TRBJ2-7; no clear D gene. Per germline, CDR1 SGHAT and CDR2 FQNNGV. The CDR3 totals 13 residues. Trimming stripped 3 bases from V and 0 bases from J, with 6 bases between. CDR3 protein: CASSFPGSYEQYF. As DNA, the CDR3 is TGTGCCAGCAGCTTCCCAGGCTCCTACGAGCAGTACTTC. Based on the CDR3 plus reference TRBV11-2 and TRBJ2-7, the full variable domain is EAGVAQSPRYKIIEKRQSVAFWCNPISGHATLYWYQQILGQGPKLLIQFQNNGVVDDSQLPKDRFSAERLKGVDSTLKIQPAKLEDSAVYLCASSFPGSYEQYFGPGTRLTVT.

The genes are TRBV27 and TRBJ2-5; TRBD1 or TRBD2 may be the D gene (5 bases each). Trimming stripped 7 bases from V and 4 bases from J, with 13 bases between. The CDR3 runs 13 residues. Germline V CDR1 and CDR2: MNHEY, SMNVEV (reference sequence). The CDR3: CASKEAGRETQYF. The DNA for the CDR3 is TGTGCCAGCAAGGAGGCAGGGAGAGAGACCCAGTACTTC.

The genes are TRBV6-6 and TRBJ2-5, with TRBD1 matching 7 bases. Germline lookup yields CDR1 MNHNY and CDR2 SVGAGI (reference sequence). V was pared by 5 bases and J by 2 bases, with 5 bases of the junction left unmatched. This CDR3 has 14 residues. Here the CDR3 reads CASSHRTGQETQYF. CDR3 coding DNA: TGTGCCAGCAGTCACAGGACAGGACAAGAGACCCAGTACTTC.

The chain has TRBV10-3 and TRBJ2-7; D gene unclear. The CDR3 runs to 12 residues. With 5 bases removed from V and 0 bases from J, the gap between germline ends came to 5 bases. Germline CDR1 and CDR2: ENHRY and SYGVKD. CDR3 amino acids: CAISKDSYEQYF. CDR3 in DNA: TGTGCCATCAGTAAGGACTCCTACGAGCAGTACTTC.

This clone was counted between two and nine times. The chain employs TRBV7-2 and TRBJ2-4; D gene uncertain. The CDR3 is 14 residues long. In germline, CDR1 is SGHTA, CDR2 FQGNSA. Trimming took 3 bases from V and 2 from J, leaving 8 bases between them. CDR3 in DNA: TGTGCCAGCAGCTTGGAAGTTTCCAAAAACATTCAGTACTTC. This codes for CASSLEVSKNIQYF. The complete variable domain, with remaining parts taken from reference TRBV7-2 and TRBJ2-4, reads GAGVSQSPSNKVTEKGKDVELRCDPISGHTALYWYRQSLGQGLEFLIYFQGNSAPDKSGLPSDRFSAERTGGSVSTLTIQRTQQEDSAVYLCASSLEVSKNIQYFGAGTRLSVL.

This chain connects TRBV6-5 to TRBJ2-7, with TRBD1 matching over 7 bases. V trimming: 6 bases; J trimming: 7 bases; junction bases outside the gene matches: 12. Germline assignment: CDR1 MNHEY and CDR2 SVGAGI. This CDR3 region has 14 residues. The CDR3 sequence is CASSRDRVTGEQYF. The CDR3 nucleotides read TGTGCCAGCAGCCGAGACAGGGTAACGGGGGAGCAGTACTTC.

The chain links TRBV11-1 to TRBJ2-7; TRBD1 or TRBD2 may be the D gene (5 bases each). Trimming shortened V by 5 bases and J by 4 bases, and 12 bases separated the two germline ends. This CDR3 spans 13 amino acids. Germline CDR1 is SGHAT and CDR2 is FQDESV (reference sequence). DNA for the CDR3: TGTGCCAGCAGCCGGGACGGAGGTTACGAGCAGTACTTC. It yields the protein CASSRDGGYEQYF.

The chain links TRBV7-2 to TRBJ2-7, with D perhaps being TRBD1 or TRBD2 (5 bases each). Germline V CDR1 and CDR2: SGHTA, FQGNSA. The CDR3 length is 15 residues. V was pared by 2 bases and J by 3 bases, with 14 bases between. The CDR3 bases are TGTGCCAGCAGCTTAAGCGCAGGGACCCTCTACGAGCAGTACTTC. Amino acids: CASSLSAGTLYEQYF.

The V and J genes are TRBV28 and TRBJ1-5; D unclear. The CDR3 runs to 12 residues. CDR1 and CDR2 (germline): MDHEN, SYDVKM. V lost 7 bases and J 1 base, leaving 5 bases between the germline ends. In DNA, the CDR3 is TGTGCCAGCACATTGAGCAATCAGCCCCAGCATTTT. As protein: CASTLSNQPQHF.

The chain links TRBV30 to TRBJ2-3; 7 bases align to TRBD2. The CDR3 covers 15 residues. V lost 3 bases and J lost 1; bases outside the gene matches: 7. Germline V gene data show CDR1 as GTSNPN and CDR2 as SVGIG (reference sequence). CDR3 in DNA: TGTGCCTGGAGGGTCCCGGGGGGTGGCACAGATACGCAGTATTTT. It translates to CAWRVPGGGTDTQYF.

The genes are TRBV6-1 and TRBJ2-1, with 11 bases that match TRBD2. From germline, CDR1 is MNHNS and CDR2 SASEGT. With 4 bases clipped from V and 0 bases from J, the junction kept 5 bases outside the gene matches. The CDR3 consists of 17 residues. In DNA form, the CDR3 reads TGTGCCAGCAGTGTACTAGCGGGAGACACCTCCTACAATGAGCAGTTCTTC. Translated, it gives CASSVLAGDTSYNEQFF.

CDR3 protein: CSVADRGHSYEQYF. CDR3 DNA: TGCAGCGTTGCGGACAGGGGGCACTCCTACGAGCAGTACTTC. The chain links TRBV29-1 to TRBJ2-7, with TRBD1 matching 11 bases. Germline lookup yields CDR1 SQVTM and CDR2 ANQGSEA. This CDR3 is built from 14 residues. Trimming cost V 4 bases and J 0 bases; bases outside gene matches: 2.